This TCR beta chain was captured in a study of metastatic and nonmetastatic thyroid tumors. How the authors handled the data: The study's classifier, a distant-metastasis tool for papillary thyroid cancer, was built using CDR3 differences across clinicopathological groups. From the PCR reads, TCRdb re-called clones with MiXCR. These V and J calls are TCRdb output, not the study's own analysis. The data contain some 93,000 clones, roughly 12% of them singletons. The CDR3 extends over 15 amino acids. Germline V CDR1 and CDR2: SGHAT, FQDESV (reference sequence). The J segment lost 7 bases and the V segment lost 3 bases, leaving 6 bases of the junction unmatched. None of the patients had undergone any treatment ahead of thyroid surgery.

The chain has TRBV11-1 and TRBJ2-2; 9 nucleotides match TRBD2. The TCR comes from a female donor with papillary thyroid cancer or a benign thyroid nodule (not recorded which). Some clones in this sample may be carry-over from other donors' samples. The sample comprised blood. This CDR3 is CASSFSGRGNGELFF. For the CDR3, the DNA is TGTGCCAGCAGCTTTAGCGGGAGAGGGAACGGGGAGCTGTTTTTT.